The 22 T cell receptor beta chains in this list originate from one sample, sequenced in a study of technical replicates of blood from a few donors. Sequenced by immunoSEQ multiplex PCR; TCRdb stores in-frame clones only, minus some. Among about 81,000 clones, 81% were seen once, and the ten largest hold roughly 3.7%. The sample comprised PBMCs. These receptors were obtained from a human donor in good health. Some clones in this sample may be carry-over from other donors' samples.

The V call is TRBV12-1, the J call TRBJ2-7; the table calls TRBD1, which could not be checked here. TRBV12-1 is termed a pseudogene. The CDR3 extends over 15 amino acids. CDR3 sequence reads: CASRDGPWPNYEQYF. CDR3 nucleotide sequence: TGTGCCAGCCGCGATGGGCCATGGCCCAACTACGAGCAGTACTTC.

The V gene is TRBV6-1, the J gene TRBJ2-1; 8 nucleotides match TRBD2. The V gene end was trimmed by 4 bases and the J gene end by 6 bases; junction bases not matched to a gene: 11. This CDR3 has 16 amino acids. CDR1 is MNHNS and CDR2 is SASEGT in the germline V gene. CDR3 region: CASSGPGLESFNEQFF. The CDR3 DNA is TGTGCCAGCAGTGGGCCGGGACTAGAATCATTCAATGAGCAGTTCTTC.

V is TRBV2 and J is TRBJ2-4, with 10 nucleotides matching TRBD2. There are 15 residues in the CDR3. V lost 6 bases, J lost 4 bases, and 6 bases stayed unmatched. Looked up from germline, CDR1 is SNHLY and CDR2 is FYNNEI. The CDR3 is CASSVAGGLKNIQYF. For the CDR3, the DNA is TGTGCCAGCAGCGTAGCGGGGGGTCTAAAAAACATTCAGTACTTC.

This clone was counted once. The chain is built from TRBV30 and TRBJ1-2, with D unclear. V was pared by 0 bases and J by 8 bases, with 13 bases between. Germline V gives CDR1 GTSNPN, CDR2 SVGIG (reference sequence). There are 13 residues in the CDR3. The DNA for the CDR3 is TGTGCCTGGAGTGTTTGGGAGAACTGGGGCTACACCTTC. As protein: CAWSVWENWGYTF.

This rearrangement joins TRBV5-1 to TRBJ2-7, with 10 nucleotides matching TRBD2. This CDR3 is 16 amino acids long. Germline CDR1 and CDR2: SGHRS and YFSETQ. V lost 0 bases, J lost 4 bases, and 7 bases stayed unmatched. In DNA, the CDR3 is TGCGCCAGCAGCTTGGGCCTAGCGGGGGCTGGGTACGAGCAGTACTTC. Amino acids: CASSLGLAGAGYEQYF.

The V gene is TRBV19, the J gene TRBJ2-2; TRBD2 aligns across 11 bases. This CDR3 has 15 residues. Germline V gene lookup returns CDR1 LNHDA and CDR2 SQIVND (reference sequence). V was pared by 6 bases and J by 2 bases, with 2 bases of the junction left unmatched. The CDR3 coding sequence is TGTGCCAGTAGACGACTAGCGGGAAACACCGGGGAGCTGTTTTTT. As protein: CASRRLAGNTGELFF. The full variable domain, with the rest looked up from reference TRBV19 and TRBJ2-2, is DGGITQSPKYLFRKEGQNVTLSCEQNLNHDAMYWYRQDPGQGLRLIYYSQIVNDFQKGDIAEGYSVSREKKESFPLTVTSAQKNPTAFYLCASRRLAGNTGELFFGEGSRLTVL.

The chain links TRBV18 to TRBJ2-1, with TRBD1 matching 9 bases. Trimming removed 4 bases from V and 5 bases from J; junction bases left unmatched: 6. Germline CDR1 KGHSH, CDR2 LQKENI. The CDR3 covers 15 residues. The CDR3 coding sequence is TGTGCCAGCTCACTCCGGACAGGGGTGAACAATGAGCAGTTCTTC. Amino acids: CASSLRTGVNNEQFF.

This chain joins TRBV18 and TRBJ1-2, with D unclear. The ends were cut back, 6 bases at V and 8 bases at J, with 25 bases in the middle. Germline CDR1 reads KGHSH; CDR2 reads LQKENI. This CDR3 is 16 amino acids long. The DNA for the CDR3 is TGTGCCAGCTCCGTCTCCCGCGAGCAGGCCGGCAGGGGCTACACCTTC. Protein product: CASSVSREQAGRGYTF. Variable domain in full (rest from reference TRBV18 and TRBJ1-2): NAGVMQNPRHLVRRRGQEARLRCSPMKGHSHVYWYRQLPEEGLKFMVYLQKENIIDESGMPKERFSAEFPKEGPSILRIQQVVRGDSAAYFCASSVSREQAGRGYTFGSGTRLTVV.

The table lists this clone with a few counts. The chain is built from TRBV7-2 and TRBJ2-7; TRBD2 aligns across 10 bases. Trimming cost V 2 bases and J 7 bases; bases outside gene matches: 8. CDR1 is SGHTA and CDR2 is FQGNSA in the germline V gene. The CDR3 has 15 amino acids. CDR3 in DNA: TGTGCCAGCAGCTTACTACTAGCGGGGTGGGTGGAGCAGTACTTC. As protein: CASSLLLAGWVEQYF. Filled out from reference TRBV7-2 and TRBJ2-7, the complete variable domain reads GAGVSQSPSNKVTEKGKDVELRCDPISGHTALYWYRQSLGQGLEFLIYFQGNSAPDKSGLPSDRFSAERTGGSVSTLTIQRTQQEDSAVYLCASSLLLAGWVEQYFGPGTRLTVT.

This clone was counted only a few times. V is TRBV7-9 and J is TRBJ1-1, with no clear D. Trimming took 5 bases from V and 6 from J, leaving 7 bases between them. Germline V gene data show CDR1 as SEHNR and CDR2 as FQNEAQ (reference sequence). The CDR3 contains 11 residues. The chain's CDR3 is CASSLLSEAFF. The CDR3 nucleotides read TGTGCCAGCAGCCTCCTCTCTGAAGCTTTCTTT.

The chain is built from TRBV7-9 and TRBJ1-1; D possibly corresponds to TRBD1 (5 bases). Trimming took 5 bases from V and 3 from J, leaving 13 bases between them. This CDR3 has 14 residues. CDR1 is SEHNR, CDR2 FQNEAQ, per germline (reference sequence). Written as DNA, the CDR3 is TGTGCCAGCAGCCCCCAAGGGGTGTACACTGAAGCTTTCTTT. This gives the protein CASSPQGVYTEAFF.

The chain recombines TRBV5-8 with TRBJ1-1; D is ambiguous. The CDR3 sequence is 11 residues long. V shed 1 base and J shed 5 bases, with 3 bases lying between them. The germline V gene encodes CDR1 SGHTS and CDR2 YDEGEE. This CDR3 is CASSLSTEAFF. CDR3 DNA: TGTGCCAGCAGCTTGTCAACTGAAGCTTTCTTT.

The gene calls are TRBV29-1 and TRBJ2-1, with D perhaps TRBD1 (5 bases). The CDR3 consists of 14 residues. CDR1 and CDR2 (germline): SQVTM, ANQGSEA. The V and J ends lost 3 bases and 2 bases respectively, with 11 bases between them. The DNA of the CDR3 is TGCAGCGTTGAGCCAGGGATGACCTACAATGAGCAGTTCTTC. Amino acid sequence: CSVEPGMTYNEQFF.

The V call is TRBV7-2, the J call TRBJ2-1; 8 nucleotides align to TRBD2. In germline, CDR1 is SGHTA, CDR2 FQGNSA. This CDR3 contains 14 residues. V lost 8 bases to trimming and J lost 4 bases; unmatched junction nucleotides: 7. This CDR3 reads CASGGTSKYNEQFF. The CDR3 DNA follows: TGTGCCAGCGGTGGGACTAGTAAATACAATGAGCAGTTCTTC.

The table lists this clone with a count of one. The V gene is TRBV30, the J gene TRBJ2-2; 14 nucleotides line up with TRBD2. The J segment lost 5 bases and the V segment lost 5 bases, leaving 7 bases of the junction unmatched. The CDR3 sequence is 16 residues long. Looked up from germline, CDR1 is GTSNPN and CDR2 is SVGIG (reference sequence). The CDR3 protein is CAWGGLAGVWTGELFF. CDR3 coding DNA: TGTGCCTGGGGGGGACTAGCGGGAGTCTGGACCGGGGAGCTGTTTTTT.

The rearrangement links TRBV30 to TRBJ2-1; D possibly corresponds to TRBD2 (6 bases). This CDR3 has 12 residues. Trimming left V 5 bases short and J 9 bases short, with 14 bases between. Germline V gene lookup returns CDR1 GTSNPN and CDR2 SVGIG (reference sequence). CDR3 residues: CAWQGDGGEQFF. The DNA of the CDR3 is TGTGCCTGGCAAGGAGACGGGGGTGAGCAGTTCTTC. Full variable domain (outside the CDR3, taken from reference TRBV30 and TRBJ2-1): SQTIHQWPATLVQPVGSPLSLECTVEGTSNPNLYWYRQAAGRGLQLLFYSVGIGQISSEVPQNLSASRPQDRQFILSSKKLLLSDSGFYLCAWQGDGGEQFFGPGTRLTVL.

The chain combines TRBV7-8 with TRBJ1-1; 7 bases are shared with TRBD1. This CDR3 contains 12 residues. With V trimmed by 8 bases and J by 2 bases, 2 bases remained unmatched. The germline V gene encodes CDR1 SGHVS and CDR2 FQNEAQ. Here the CDR3 DNA reads TGTGCCAGCGGGACAGTAAACACTGAAGCTTTCTTT. Translation: CASGTVNTEAFF. Full variable domain (missing parts from reference TRBV7-8 and TRBJ1-1): GAGVSQSPRYKVAKRGQDVALRCDPISGHVSLFWYQQALGQGPEFLTYFQNEAQLDKSGLPSDRFFAERPEGSVSTLKIQRTQQEDSAVYLCASGTVNTEAFFGQGTRLTVV.

J is TRBJ1-2 and V is TRBV27; 7 nucleotides match TRBD1. Germline CDR1 and CDR2: MNHEY and SMNVEV (reference sequence). This CDR3 contains 14 residues. J lost 3 bases, V lost 6 bases, and 7 bases had no gene match. In DNA form, the CDR3 reads TGTGCCAGCAGAAAGGCAGGGGGTGACTATGGCTACACCTTC. Translating gives CASRKAGGDYGYTF.

The chain uses TRBV4-3 and TRBJ1-6; maybe TRBD1 (6 bases). The germline V and J ends were trimmed by 0 bases and 5 bases, with 17 bases remaining between them. The length of the CDR3 is 18 residues. Germline V gene data show CDR1 as LGHNA and CDR2 as YSLEER. CDR3 sequence reads: CASSQDIFRGVNNSPLHF. The DNA for the CDR3 is TGCGCCAGCAGCCAAGATATTTTCAGGGGAGTAAATAATTCACCCCTCCACTTT.

V is TRBV4-2 and J is TRBJ1-2; TRBD1 is a possible D gene (6 bases). There are 15 residues in the CDR3. The V end was cut by 1 base, the J end by 4 bases, with 13 bases between. The germline V gene has CDR1 LGHNA and CDR2 YNFKEQ. In DNA form, the CDR3 reads TGTGCCAGCAGCCAAGCAGGGGTTATTAGCTATGGCTACACCTTC. Protein: CASSQAGVISYGYTF.

V usage is TRBV7-9 and J usage is TRBJ2-6, with 9 bases that match TRBD1. Per the germline V gene, CDR1 is SEHNR and CDR2 is FQNEAQ (reference sequence). V was clipped by 6 bases and J by 1 base; unmatched bases: 7. The CDR3 sequence is 17 residues long. The CDR3 protein is CASSSTGGASGANVLTF. CDR3 DNA: TGTGCCAGCAGTTCGACAGGGGGAGCATCTGGGGCCAACGTCCTGACTTTC.

The chain links TRBV18 to TRBJ1-3, with D perhaps TRBD1 (6 bases). The CDR3 is 15 amino acids. CDR1 KGHSH and CDR2 LQKENI come from the germline V gene. The V end lost 4 bases, the J end lost 2 bases, and 12 bases lay between the germline ends. CDR3 in DNA: TGTGCCAGCTCACAAATGGACAGAGCTGGAAACACCATATATTTT. Encoded protein: CASSQMDRAGNTIYF. The variable domain in full, completed from reference TRBV18 and TRBJ1-3, reads NAGVMQNPRHLVRRRGQEARLRCSPMKGHSHVYWYRQLPEEGLKFMVYLQKENIIDESGMPKERFSAEFPKEGPSILRIQQVVRGDSAAYFCASSQMDRAGNTIYFGEGSWLTVV.